A selection of T cell receptor beta chains follows, all from one sample in a study of cytomegalovirus exposure and HLA in healthy donors. Clones were read by immunoSEQ multiplex PCR, and TCRdb kept only the in-frame ones, dropping some. The data contain some 85,000 clones, around three quarters of them singletons. The sequenced sample consisted of PBMCs. Receptor source: a male donor in good health and CMV-seronegative. The CDR3 runs from the conserved cysteine through the conserved F or W. A D gene is named only where the DNA matches it firmly. Size is omitted from some rows. Given values are once, few, many or a class for expanded clones.

TRBV19	-	-	TRBJ1-2	CASSIGRGQHYGYTF	TGTGCCAGTAGTATAGGCCGGGGACAACACTATGGCTACACCTTC
TRBV10-3	-	-	TRBJ2-5	CAISGASDQETQYF	TGTGCCATCAGTGGCGCTAGCGACCAAGAGACCCAGTACTTC
TRBV7-9	-	-	TRBJ1-6	CASSLYYGGPGSPLHF	TGTGCCAGCAGCTTATACTACGGGGGGCCAGGTTCACCCCTCCACTTT
TRBV9	TRBD1	-	TRBJ1-5	CASSVSGGFRQPQHF	TGTGCCAGCAGCGTATCAGGGGGCTTTCGACAGCCCCAGCATTTT
TRBV4-3	-	-	TRBJ1-1	CASSQEHRNTEAFF	TGCGCCAGCAGCCAAGAACACCGGAACACTGAAGCTTTCTTT
TRBV28	-	-	TRBJ2-2	CASSLGQITGELFF	TGTGCCAGCAGTTTAGGGCAGATAACCGGGGAGCTGTTTTTT
TRBV28	TRBD1	-	TRBJ1-2	CASSKGQGRGYGYTF	TGTGCCAGCAGTAAAGGACAGGGACGTGGGTATGGCTACACCTTC
TRBV5-1	-	-	TRBJ1-2	CASMLMGGDGYTF	TGCGCCAGCATGTTGATGGGGGGGGATGGCTACACCTTC
TRBV19	-	-	TRBJ2-7	CASSSQATYEQYF	TGTGCCAGTAGCAGCCAGGCTACCTACGAGCAGTACTTC
TRBV19	TRBD1	-	TRBJ1-5	CASTDGQGRYQPQHF	TGTGCCAGTACCGACGGACAGGGAAGGTACCAGCCCCAGCATTTT
TRBV7-9	TRBD2	-	TRBJ2-3	CASSLVQRGMTDTQYF	TGTGCCAGCAGCTTAGTTCAGCGGGGGATGACAGATACGCAGTATTTT
TRBV5-6	TRBD1	once	TRBJ2-5	CASSRDRGGGQTQYF	TGTGCCAGCAGCCGTGACAGGGGCGGAGGGCAGACCCAGTACTTC
TRBV11-2	-	-	TRBJ1-2	CASSLDRDHGYTF	TGTGCCAGCAGCTTAGATCGGGATCATGGCTACACCTTC
TRBV7-2	-	-	TRBJ1-5	CASRSREGNQPQHF	TGTGCCAGCAGGTCCAGGGAGGGCAATCAGCCCCAGCATTTT
TRBV9	-	-	TRBJ1-3	CASSVEEGSGNTIYF	TGTGCCAGCAGCGTAGAGGAGGGATCTGGGAACACCATATATTTT
TRBV10-1	-	-	TRBJ2-1	CASAAGSSYNEQFF	TGCGCCAGCGCGGCGGGAAGCTCCTACAATGAGCAGTTCTTC
TRBV5-4	-	once	TRBJ2-1	CASSLAPGLTYNEQFF	TGTGCCAGCAGCTTGGCCCCAGGGCTGACCTACAATGAGCAGTTCTTC
TRBV27	-	-	TRBJ2-7	CASSLYRVNRASRIYEQYF	TGTGCCAGCAGTCTTTATAGGGTAAACAGGGCATCTCGAATCTACGAGCAGTACTTC
TRBV7-2	-	-	TRBJ2-1	CASSLRRLALGNEQFF	TGTGCCAGCAGCTTAAGGAGGCTAGCTCTCGGAAATGAGCAGTTCTTC
TRBV2	TRBD1	-	TRBJ2-7	CASSGDRGRREQYF	TGTGCCAGCAGTGGAGACAGGGGTCGACGCGAGCAGTACTTC
TRBV9	TRBD1	-	TRBJ1-1	CASSVAAADRGGNTEAFF	TGTGCCAGCAGCGTAGCGGCGGCGGACAGGGGAGGGAACACTGAAGCTTTCTTT
TRBV10-3	-	-	TRBJ1-1	CAINPRGGLINTEAFF	TGTGCCATCAACCCAAGGGGAGGACTTATCAACACTGAAGCTTTCTTT
TRBV7-9	-	once	TRBJ2-7	CASSLEQGYEQYF	TGTGCCAGCAGCTTAGAACAGGGATACGAGCAGTACTTC
TRBV5-6	-	-	TRBJ1-2	CASLAWYSAENYGYTF	TGTGCCAGCTTAGCTTGGTATAGTGCCGAAAACTATGGCTACACCTTC
TRBV6-4	-	few	TRBJ1-1	CASSSDRNTEAFF	TGTGCCAGCAGCTCCGACAGGAACACTGAAGCTTTCTTT
TRBV15	-	-	TRBJ1-1	CATSYSTEAFF	TGTGCCACCAGCTACAGCACTGAAGCTTTCTTT
TRBV5-5	-	once	TRBJ2-1	CASTSGIGRYNEQFF	TGTGCCAGCACCTCGGGGATCGGCAGATACAATGAGCAGTTCTTC
TRBV4-3	-	-	TRBJ2-5	CASSRGGTETQYF	TGCGCCAGCAGCCGCGGGGGCACAGAGACCCAGTACTTC
TRBV27	TRBD2	-	TRBJ2-5	CASSQLSKASGRAIETQYF	TGTGCCAGCAGTCAACTAAGTAAGGCTAGCGGGAGGGCCATAGAGACCCAGTACTTC
TRBV4-1	TRBD1	-	TRBJ2-7	CASSQVGTGLNEQYF	TGCGCCAGCAGCCAGGTCGGGACAGGGTTGAACGAGCAGTACTTC
TRBV9	-	-	TRBJ2-2	CASSVDSNTGELFF	TGTGCCAGCAGCGTAGACAGTAACACCGGGGAGCTGTTTTTT
TRBV6-5	TRBD2	-	TRBJ2-7	CASSYGWEGAYEQYF	TGTGCCAGCAGTTACGGGTGGGAGGGTGCCTACGAGCAGTACTTC
TRBV30	TRBD1	-	TRBJ1-2	CAWSGRTGFNYGYTF	TGTGCCTGGAGCGGTAGGACAGGGTTTAACTATGGCTACACCTTC
TRBV27	TRBD1	-	TRBJ1-4	CASSPRTGLNEKLFF	TGTGCCAGCAGCCCTAGGACAGGGCTTAATGAAAAACTGTTTTTT
TRBV10-3	-	-	TRBJ2-1	CAISESTIYNEQFF	TGTGCCATCAGTGAGTCCACTATTTACAATGAGCAGTTCTTC
TRBV10-3	-	-	TRBJ1-1	CAISDRTGGTEAFF	TGTGCCATCAGTGACCGGACTGGCGGGACTGAAGCTTTCTTT
TRBV28	TRBD1	few	TRBJ1-2	CASTLEGVGTGGAGYTF	TGTGCCAGCACCTTAGAGGGGGTGGGGACAGGGGGCGCCGGCTACACCTTC
TRBV19	-	-	TRBJ1-1	CASSISRQIMMNTEAFF	TGTGCCAGTAGTATTTCGAGGCAAATTATGATGAACACTGAAGCTTTCTTT
TRBV11-2	TRBD1	-	TRBJ1-4	CASSSQGAREKLFF	TGTGCCAGCAGTTCACAGGGGGCTCGTGAAAAACTGTTTTTT
TRBV28	TRBD1	-	TRBJ1-2	CASSSPRDRLTKLYGYTF	TGTGCCAGCAGTTCCCCAAGGGACAGACTCACCAAACTCTATGGCTACACCTTC
TRBV2	-	-	TRBJ1-1	CASSRKGDTEAFF	TGTGCCAGCAGCCGGAAGGGGGACACTGAAGCTTTCTTT
TRBV19	TRBD2	-	TRBJ2-1	CASSTRLAEQFF	TGTGCCAGTAGTACCCGACTAGCGGAGCAGTTCTTC
TRBV5-1	TRBD1	few	TRBJ2-5	CASSLGTGTGETQYF	TGCGCCAGCAGCTTGGGGACAGGGACAGGAGAGACCCAGTACTTC
TRBV5-1	TRBD1	-	TRBJ1-1	CASSSKGQGGTEAFF	TGCGCCAGCAGCTCTAAAGGACAGGGAGGCACTGAAGCTTTCTTT
TRBV7-9	TRBD1	-	TRBJ2-1	CASSSLGQGALGEQFF	TGTGCCAGCAGCTCACTGGGACAGGGGGCTCTTGGTGAGCAGTTCTTC
TRBV28	-	-	TRBJ2-7	CASSLRGLAYEQYF	TGTGCCAGCAGTTTACGGGGACTCGCCTACGAGCAGTACTTC
TRBV2	TRBD2	-	TRBJ2-2	CARGDPSGPPRGELFF	TGTGCCAGAGGGGACCCTAGCGGGCCACCCCGCGGGGAGCTGTTTTTT
TRBV19	-	few	TRBJ1-1	CASSVRGTEAFF	TGTGCCAGTAGTGTAAGAGGAACTGAAGCTTTCTTT
TRBV28	-	-	TRBJ2-7	CASRSAGKFSYEQYF	TGTGCCAGCAGATCAGCAGGCAAATTCTCCTACGAGCAGTACTTC
TRBV2	TRBD1	-	TRBJ1-4	CASSEGGTGILMRKLFF	TGTGCCAGCAGTGAAGGAGGGACAGGGATTTTAATGAGGAAACTGTTTTTT
TRBV5-1	TRBD1	-	TRBJ1-6	CASSHRQGWDSPLHF	TGCGCCAGCAGCCACAGACAGGGCTGGGATTCACCCCTCCACTTT
TRBV5-1	-	-	TRBJ1-2	CASSSLSPDSYGYTF	TGCGCCAGCAGCTCCCTATCCCCGGACAGCTATGGCTACACCTTC
TRBV11-2	-	once	TRBJ2-7	CASSSQGKREQYF	TGTGCCAGCAGCTCCCAGGGGAAACGGGAGCAGTACTTC
TRBV7-2	-	-	TRBJ1-1	CASSLKRGGYLHTEAFF	TGTGCCAGCAGCTTAAAACGAGGAGGGTATTTGCACACTGAAGCTTTCTTT
TRBV9	-	-	TRBJ1-5	CASSVGGNSNQPQHF	TGTGCCAGCAGCGTAGGAGGGAATAGCAATCAGCCCCAGCATTTT
TRBV7-2	TRBD2	-	TRBJ2-4	CASSQTSGQNSQYF	TGTGCCAGCAGCCAGACTAGCGGTCAAAACAGTCAGTACTTC
TRBV15	-	-	TRBJ1-3	CATSRIQGGGNTIYF	TGTGCCACCAGCAGAATCCAGGGTGGGGGAAACACCATATATTTT
TRBV27	-	-	TRBJ2-1	CASTSYMNYSSEQFF	TGTGCCAGCACGTCGTATATGAATTATTCTAGTGAGCAGTTCTTC
TRBV5-1	-	-	TRBJ2-5	CASSLEGLGRQETQYF	TGCGCCAGCAGCTTGGAGGGGCTCGGTCGTCAAGAGACCCAGTACTTC
TRBV5-3	TRBD1	-	TRBJ1-6	CARNFERQGAPPCNSPLHF	TGTGCCAGAAACTTCGAAAGACAGGGGGCTCCTCCTTGTAATTCACCCCTCCACTTT